This record covers a single TCR beta chain. Its cognate antigen is unknown. One entry per CDR3 protein results from TCRdb running MiXCR on the 5' RACE reads. The sample records about 38,000 distinct CDR3 sequences, 7.5% being singletons. This sample was included in a study of spatial heterogeneity in lung cancer. Turning to the study itself: Each distinct TCR and UMI combination averaged more than ten appearances in raw reads. The study's findings and limits: Ubiquitous expanded tumor TCRs surfaced in blood more at resection than they did at follow-up.

V lost 0 bases, J lost 6 bases, and 4 bases stayed unmatched. Per germline, CDR1 DFQATT and CDR2 SNEGSKA (reference sequence). The CDR3 runs to 15 residues. Indicated time point: sample taken at primary tumor resection. Samples were donated by 72 untreated early-stage non-small cell lung cancer patients. From tumor, nontumor lung or frozen PBMC, whole RNA was taken unsorted for sequencing. The starting material was PBMCs, obtained at surgery. The TCR originated in a male donor with early-stage non-small cell lung cancer. V usage is TRBV20-1 and J usage is TRBJ2-1, with 11 bases lining up with TRBD1. This chain's CDR3 is CSARDLGQGANEQFF. The CDR3 coding sequence is TGCAGTGCTAGAGATCTCGGACAGGGGGCCAATGAGCAGTTCTTC.